This T cell receptor (beta chain) was identified during a study of CD4 and CD8 cells across lung adenocarcinoma regions. TCRdb passed the PCR reads through MiXCR, listing each CDR3 protein once. Altogether fewer than 11,000 distinct CDR3 sequences are present, 35% to 60% being singletons, with the ten largest covering about 33%. Germline CDR1 and CDR2: MNHEY and SVGEGT. The CDR3 consists of 16 residues. With V trimmed by 5 bases and J by 4 bases, 4 bases remained unmatched. Samples came from patients with localized non-small cell lung adenocarcinoma. The chain recombines TRBV6-2 or TRBV6-3 with TRBJ2-1; 14 bases fit TRBD2. Sequenced sample: CD8+ T cells from the margin of a lung tumor. The source is a male donor with lung adenocarcinoma. The CD4 and CD8 labels of this study may be unreliable. CDR3 nucleotides: TGTGCCAGCAGTCGCTGGACTAGCGGGGGGTACAATGAGCAGTTCTTC. It encodes CASSRWTSGGYNEQFF.